Below, 27 T cell receptor beta chains from the same sample are listed, as sequenced in a study of OX40 agonist ivuxolimab in advanced cancers. Profiled with immunoSEQ multiplex PCR; TCRdb holds only in-frame clones, not every one. The sample lists 90,000 to 130,000 clones, 85% to 95% occurring once. The sequenced sample was CD4+ or CD8+ T cells sorted from blood, obtained in a trial of the OX40 agonist ivuxolimab. The origin of the receptors is an adult with an advanced solid tumor such as melanoma, head and neck, liver or kidney cancer.

The chain recombines TRBV30 with TRBJ1-4, with unresolved D. V was clipped by 8 bases and J by 8 bases, with 18 bases between them. CDR1 and CDR2 from the germline V gene are GTSNPN and SVGIG (reference sequence). The CDR3 extends over 13 amino acids. The CDR3 loop is CAHSLGAREKLFF. CDR3 nucleotides: TGTGCCCATAGTTTGGGCGCTCGCGAAAAACTGTTTTTT.

The gene calls are TRBV10-3 and TRBJ1-4; 7 bases are a match to TRBD1. Germline assignment: CDR1 ENHRY and CDR2 SYGVKD. Germline trimming cut 10 bases from V and 4 bases from J; bases unmatched to any gene: 6. CDR3 length equals 13 residues. The CDR3 loop is CATLRDSNEKLFF. DNA of the CDR3: TGTGCCACCCTCCGGGACAGTAATGAAAAACTGTTTTTT.

V and J are TRBV27 and TRBJ1-5; D not resolved. V lost 2 bases and J 2 bases, leaving 7 bases between the germline ends. CDR1 is MNHEY and CDR2 is SMNVEV in the germline V gene (reference sequence). The CDR3 runs to 14 residues. The CDR3 DNA follows: TGTGCCAGCAGTTTAGAAGCCCGCAATCAGCCCCAGCATTTT. Encoded protein: CASSLEARNQPQHF.

The chain uses TRBV2 and TRBJ1-5; D not resolved. The germline V and J ends were trimmed by 2 bases and 0 bases, with 8 bases remaining between them. The CDR3 is 15 amino acids. The germline CDR1 and CDR2 sequences are SNHLY and FYNNEI. The CDR3 loop reads CASSESYYSNQPQHF. The CDR3 region has the DNA TGTGCCAGCAGTGAAAGCTATTATAGCAATCAGCCCCAGCATTTT. The whole variable domain, filled in from reference TRBV2 and TRBJ1-5, reads EPEVTQTPSHQVTQMGQEVILRCVPISNHLYFYWYRQILGQKVEFLVSFYNNEISEKSEIFDDQFSVERPDGSNFTLKIRSTKLEDSAMYFCASSESYYSNQPQHFGDGTRLSIL.

The chain links TRBV19 to TRBJ1-2; D remains ambiguous. The CDR3 spans 13 residues. In germline, CDR1 is LNHDA, CDR2 SQIVND (reference sequence). Trimming shortened V by 7 bases and J by 4 bases, and 13 bases separated the two germline ends. The chain's CDR3 is CASTPRPPYGYTF. Here the CDR3 DNA reads TGTGCCAGTACCCCACGGCCTCCCTATGGCTACACCTTC. Full variable domain (outside the CDR3, taken from reference TRBV19 and TRBJ1-2): DGGITQSPKYLFRKEGQNVTLSCEQNLNHDAMYWYRQDPGQGLRLIYYSQIVNDFQKGDIAEGYSVSREKKESFPLTVTSAQKNPTAFYLCASTPRPPYGYTFGSGTRLTVV.

The chain is built from TRBV6-5 and TRBJ1-2; D unclear. V was clipped by 3 bases and J by 3 bases, with 8 bases between them. CDR1 and CDR2 (germline): MNHEY, SVGAGI. The CDR3 length is 13 residues. As DNA, the CDR3 is TGTGCCAGCAGTTATACGGCAGACTATGGCTACACCTTC. Translating gives CASSYTADYGYTF.

With respect to this clone: The sample carries other DNA sequences with the same CDR3. This chain links TRBV9 with TRBJ1-1; unclear D gene. Trimming removed 4 bases at V and 4 bases at J, with 11 bases between. CDR1 is SGDLS and CDR2 is YYNGEE in the germline V gene. The CDR3 consists of 13 residues. CDR3 DNA: TGTGCCAGCAGCCCCCCGGGAGTCACTGAAGCTTTCTTT. As protein: CASSPPGVTEAFF.

The gene calls are TRBV6-5 and TRBJ2-7; D assignment may be TRBD1 or TRBD2 (5 bases each). The CDR3 runs 15 residues. V lost 4 bases, J lost 6 bases, and 19 bases lay in between. The germline V gene encodes CDR1 MNHEY and CDR2 SVGAGI. The CDR3 here is CASSWGMGGGFEQYF. The CDR3 bases are TGTGCCAGCAGTTGGGGGATGGGCGGCGGGTTCGAGCAGTACTTC.

The gene calls are TRBV30 and TRBJ2-7; perhaps TRBD2 as D (5 bases). V lost 1 base, J lost 0 bases, and 22 bases lay in between. Germline CDR1 is GTSNPN and CDR2 is SVGIG (reference sequence). The CDR3 spans 18 residues. CDR3 loop: CAWSAGIPSLVRSYEQYF. In DNA, the CDR3 is TGTGCCTGGAGTGCCGGGATCCCATCTCTGGTTCGCTCCTACGAGCAGTACTTC. The variable domain in full, with the rest retrieved from reference TRBV30 and TRBJ2-7, is SQTIHQWPATLVQPVGSPLSLECTVEGTSNPNLYWYRQAAGRGLQLLFYSVGIGQISSEVPQNLSASRPQDRQFILSSKKLLLSDSGFYLCAWSAGIPSLVRSYEQYFGPGTRLTVT.

The rearrangement links TRBV6-5 to TRBJ2-5, with TRBD2 matching 14 bases. With V trimmed by 8 bases and J by 5 bases, 4 bases remained unmatched. The CDR3 contains 14 residues. Germline CDR1 MNHEY, CDR2 SVGAGI. The chain's CDR3 is CASGLAGGGETQYF. The CDR3 nucleotides read TGTGCCAGCGGACTAGCGGGGGGAGGGGAGACCCAGTACTTC.

J is TRBJ1-3 and V is TRBV29-1; D not resolved. There are 12 residues in the CDR3. Germline lookup yields CDR1 SQVTM and CDR2 ANQGSEA. Between the trimmed V and J ends, which lost 4 bases and 0 bases, there was a span of 4 bases. CDR3 loop: CSVGISGNTIYF. CDR3 nucleotide sequence: TGCAGCGTTGGGATCTCTGGAAACACCATATATTTT.

The rearrangement joins TRBV9 to TRBJ2-5; 7 nucleotides line up with TRBD2. This CDR3 region has 14 residues. V lost 2 bases, J lost 3 bases, and 4 bases stayed unmatched. CDR1 is SGDLS and CDR2 is YYNGEE in the germline V gene. The CDR3 here is CASSVSLAEETQYF. CDR3 DNA: TGTGCCAGCAGCGTGAGTCTAGCGGAAGAGACCCAGTACTTC.

The chain carries TRBV5-8 and TRBJ2-5; unclear D gene. The germline V and J ends were trimmed by 2 bases and 7 bases, with 12 bases remaining between them. The CDR3 covers 13 residues. Germline-derived CDR1 and CDR2 are SGHTS and YDEGEE. The CDR3: CASSFGSLSTQYF. The CDR3 bases are TGTGCCAGCAGCTTTGGCTCGCTCTCGACCCAGTACTTC.

The gene calls are TRBV9 and TRBJ2-3; 10 nucleotides line up with TRBD1. Unmatched junction bases numbered 4, after V lost 5 bases and J lost 1 base. The CDR3 is 15 residues long. Germline values: CDR1 SGDLS, CDR2 YYNGEE. The CDR3 loop reads CASSLGTGGTDTQYF. The CDR3 DNA follows: TGTGCCAGCAGTCTCGGGACAGGGGGCACAGATACGCAGTATTTT.

This chain uses TRBV30 with TRBJ2-1; no clear D. Trimming pared 0 bases from V and 4 bases from J, leaving 7 bases between. Germline V gene data show CDR1 as GTSNPN and CDR2 as SVGIG (reference sequence). CDR3 length: 13 amino acids. The CDR3 DNA is TGTGCCTGGAGTGTAAACTTATACAATGAGCAGTTCTTC. Translated, it gives CAWSVNLYNEQFF.

The rearrangement links TRBV10-3 to TRBJ2-5, with D unresolved. The CDR3 runs to 18 residues. Between the trimmed V and J ends, which lost 0 bases and 5 bases, there was a span of 22 bases. Germline assignment: CDR1 ENHRY and CDR2 SYGVKD. This CDR3 is CAISESNIFLGRRETQYF. The CDR3 DNA is TGTGCCATCAGTGAGTCGAATATTTTCCTCGGCAGGCGGGAGACCCAGTACTTC.

J is TRBJ2-7 and V is TRBV6-6, with 7 bases that match TRBD1. The length of the CDR3 is 14 residues. V was pared by 0 bases and J by 9 bases, with 8 bases of the junction left unmatched. Germline CDR1 reads MNHNY; CDR2 reads SVGAGI (reference sequence). In nucleotides, the CDR3 is TGTGCCAGCAGTTACTCAAAAGACAGGGATGTGCAGTACTTC. It encodes CASSYSKDRDVQYF.

The gene calls are TRBV2 and TRBJ2-5, with D tentatively TRBD1 or TRBD2 (5 bases each). Trimming removed 3 bases at V and 4 bases at J, with 15 bases between. The CDR3 runs 15 residues. Per germline, CDR1 SNHLY and CDR2 FYNNEI. Written as DNA, the CDR3 is TGTGCCAGCAGTGAGTTTCCCGGGACGGGAGAGACCCAGTACTTC. Protein: CASSEFPGTGETQYF.

This clone was seen only once. The V call is TRBV9, the J call TRBJ2-6; no reliable D call. The CDR3 runs 16 residues. The germline V gene encodes CDR1 SGDLS and CDR2 YYNGEE. The V gene lost 0 bases and the J gene lost 3 bases, with 10 bases spanning the gap. CDR3 sequence: CASSVGALLGANVLTF. The CDR3 DNA sequence: TGTGCCAGCAGCGTAGGGGCTCTCCTTGGGGCCAACGTCCTGACTTTC.

The V call is TRBV7-8, the J call TRBJ2-6, with D possibly being TRBD2 (7 bases). The V gene lost 7 bases and the J gene lost 0 bases, with 25 bases spanning the gap. The CDR3 runs 20 residues. Germline CDR1 reads SGHVS; CDR2 reads FQNEAQ. This chain's CDR3 is CASKPRGAQTLPSGANVLTF. The CDR3, as DNA: TGTGCCAGCAAACCACGGGGGGCCCAAACACTACCCTCTGGGGCCAACGTCCTGACTTTC.

V gene TRBV30 combines with J gene TRBJ2-5; the match to TRBD1 covers 8 bases. V was clipped by 4 bases and J by 5 bases; unmatched bases: 3. CDR3 length: 12 residues. The V gene's germline CDR1 is GTSNPN and CDR2 SVGIG (reference sequence). The CDR3 DNA reads as TGTGCCTGGACAGGGGGCGGGGAGACCCAGTACTTC. It translates to CAWTGGGETQYF.

The CDR3 sequence is CAWTSRLAGGKETQYF. The DNA of the CDR3 is TGTGCCTGGACGTCTCGACTAGCGGGGGGGAAGGAGACCCAGTACTTC. V is TRBV30 and J is TRBJ2-5, with 14 nucleotides matching TRBD2. Germline V gives CDR1 GTSNPN, CDR2 SVGIG (reference sequence). The ends lost 4 bases at V and 5 bases at J; junction bases unmatched: 9. The CDR3 has 16 amino acids.

The CDR3 sequence: CASSESGTTNTGELFF. DNA for the CDR3: TGCGCCAGCAGTGAGTCAGGGACCACGAACACCGGGGAGCTGTTTTTT. The chain carries TRBV10-1 and TRBJ2-2; either TRBD1 or TRBD2 may fit D (5 bases each). V was cut by 0 bases and J by 0 bases, with 8 bases left in between. The CDR3 contains 16 residues. Germline CDR1 and CDR2: WNHNN and SYGVQD (reference sequence).

V gene TRBV6-5 combines with J gene TRBJ2-5; D call uncertain. Deletions cut 0 bases from V and 5 bases from J, with 10 bases between. Germline V gene sequence: CDR1 MNHEY, CDR2 SVGAGI. The CDR3 extends over 14 amino acids. In nucleotides, the CDR3 is TGTGCCAGCAGTTACTCGAAGGGCCAGGAGACCCAGTACTTC. Its translation: CASSYSKGQETQYF.

This sequence joins TRBV7-9 and TRBJ2-2; the D gene could be TRBD1 or TRBD2 (5 bases each). The CDR3 length is 15 residues. Germline V gene data show CDR1 as SEHNR and CDR2 as FQNEAQ (reference sequence). V was cut by 5 bases and J by 6 bases, with 16 bases left in between. CDR3 bases: TGTGCCAGCAGCCCCGGGGCCAGGGCGTCCGGGGAGCTGTTTTTT. As protein: CASSPGARASGELFF.

The chain links TRBV6-5 to TRBJ1-1, with 7 nucleotides matching TRBD1. Germline V gives CDR1 MNHEY, CDR2 SVGAGI. The trim removed 5 bases at V and 3 bases at J, leaving 6 bases unmatched. The CDR3 length is 14 residues. CDR3 sequence (DNA): TGTGCCAGCAGTAGGCCGGGACAGTACACTGAAGCTTTCTTT. Protein sequence: CASSRPGQYTEAFF.

This chain links TRBV6-1 with TRBJ1-2; 7 positions agree with TRBD1. The V segment lost 5 bases and the J segment 8 bases; nucleotides outside the gene matches: 14. This CDR3 is 15 amino acids long. CDR1 is MNHNS, CDR2 SASEGT, per germline. DNA for the CDR3: TGTGCCAGCAGTTCTAACTTTCAGGGGGATTGGGGCTACACCTTC. Translated, it gives CASSSNFQGDWGYTF.